This T cell receptor beta chain was found in a study of response to subunit inactivated influenza vaccine. One entry per CDR3 protein results from TCRdb running MiXCR on the RT-PCR reads. This sample carries fewer than 650,000 distinct CDR3 sequences, roughly 13% of them seen once, and the ten largest clones take less than 15%. This clonotype was seen a few times. Its specificity is unknown. CDR3 length: 15 amino acids. Germline loops: CDR1 MGHRA, CDR2 YSYEKL. With 4 bases clipped from V and 8 bases from J, the junction kept 8 bases outside the gene matches. Whole-study results and caveats: Every seasonal influenza vaccination brings in few new T cells, the authors suggested.

The V and J genes are TRBV4-1 and TRBJ2-1; 10 nucleotides align to TRBD2. Sequenced here: PBMCs from blood, sampled around seven weeks after vaccination. This TCR was recovered from a man over 45 who received an inactivated influenza vaccine. This chain's CDR3 is CASSLSASGGDEQFF. For the CDR3, the DNA is TGCGCCAGCAGCCTATCGGCTAGCGGGGGTGATGAGCAGTTCTTC.